This TCR beta chain was obtained from a study of cytomegalovirus exposure and HLA in healthy donors. Study findings and constraints: HLA restriction was apparent for most CMV-associated TCR beta chains in a later analysis. V- and J-gene trimming of TCR beta was linked (in a later analysis) to a missense DCLRE1C variant. While the bulk of TCR sequences proved rare, some public TCRs turned up in many donors. Available immune exposure information covered CMV serostatus only.

The CDR3 has 11 residues. Germline V lookup: CDR1 SQVTM, CDR2 ANQGSEA. The ends were cut back, 5 bases at V and 11 bases at J, with 15 bases in the middle. To note about this clone: Its specificity is unknown.

Researchers ran the PCR with 60 Vbeta and 13 Jbeta primers. TCRdb keeps only in-frame clones here, not all; method: immunoSEQ multiplex PCR. Among a few hundred thousand clones listed, about 93% were seen once. The receptor was derived from a girl aged 2-10 years in good health and CMV-seronegative. The V and J genes are TRBV29-1 and TRBJ2-5; D is possibly TRBD2 (6 bases). Material: PBMCs. The CDR3 loop is CSVSEGGEQYF. For the CDR3, the DNA is TGCAGCGTTTCGGAAGGAGGGGAGCAGTACTTC.